The 23 T cell receptor beta chains presented below share a single source sample, sequenced in a study of blood T cell repertoires in COVID-19. Libraries were prepared by immunoSEQ multiplex PCR; TCRdb keeps only in-frame clonotypes and omits some of them. The table has 68,000 or so clones, less than 95% seen once. Specimen: peripheral blood. These receptor sequences come from a man in his fifties or sixties with COVID-19, enrolled during active disease.

The gene calls are TRBV3-1 (or the pseudogene TRBV3-2) and TRBJ2-5; D might be TRBD2 (5 bases). The CDR3 is made up of 14 amino acids. The germline CDR1 and CDR2 sequences are LGHDT and YNNKEL (reference sequence). The germline V and J ends were trimmed by 3 bases and 2 bases, with 10 bases remaining between them. CDR3: CASSQRAVQETQYF. The CDR3 coding sequence is TGTGCCAGCAGCCAGAGGGCGGTACAAGAGACCCAGTACTTC.

The chain is built from TRBV14 and TRBJ1-6; 9 bases are shared with TRBD1. Per the germline V gene, CDR1 is SGHDN and CDR2 is FVKESK. The CDR3 has 16 amino acids. With V trimmed by 1 base and J by 7 bases, 5 bases remained unmatched. For the CDR3, the DNA is TGTGCCAGCAGCCAAGTGCGAGGACAGGGGAATTCACCCCTCCACTTT. This sequence encodes CASSQVRGQGNSPLHF.

This chain uses TRBV15 with TRBJ2-5; 9 nucleotides match TRBD1. This CDR3 comprises 15 residues. CDR1 and CDR2 (germline): LNHNV, YYDKDF (reference sequence). Unmatched junction bases numbered 9, after V lost 1 base and J lost 9 bases. The DNA for the CDR3 is TGTGCCACCAGCAGAGGCGTGGGACAGGGAAACCCCCAGTACTTC. It codes for CATSRGVGQGNPQYF.

The chain recombines TRBV5-1 with TRBJ2-7; D possibly corresponds to TRBD1 (5 bases). The CDR3 consists of 14 residues. V was trimmed by 4 bases and J by 3 bases, leaving 14 bases between them. Per the germline V gene, CDR1 is SGHRS and CDR2 is YFSETQ. The CDR3 loop is CASSPIQVGYEQYF. As DNA, the CDR3 is TGCGCCAGCAGCCCGATACAGGTGGGCTACGAGCAGTACTTC.

This clone showed up just once. The chain employs TRBV5-1 and TRBJ2-7; no reliable D call. Germline V gives CDR1 SGHRS, CDR2 YFSETQ. The CDR3 totals 14 residues. V dropped 0 bases and J dropped 2 bases, with 9 bases sitting between them. This CDR3 reads CASSLVAEAYEQYF. Written as DNA, the CDR3 is TGCGCCAGCAGCTTGGTGGCAGAAGCCTACGAGCAGTACTTC.

J is TRBJ2-1 and V is TRBV29-1, with TRBD2 matching over 8 bases. V gave up 7 bases and J gave up 3 bases; unmatched junction bases: 2. The CDR3 runs to 12 residues. The germline V gene has CDR1 SQVTM and CDR2 ANQGSEA. The CDR3 here is CSAGTSYNEQFF. The CDR3 region has the DNA TGCAGCGCCGGGACTAGCTACAATGAGCAGTTCTTC.

The table lists this clone with a few counts. The same CDR3 is also encoded by other DNA sequences in this sample. The CDR3: CASSQPSGAYEQYF. In DNA form, the CDR3 reads TGTGCCAGCAGCCAACCTAGCGGGGCCTACGAGCAGTACTTC. The chain uses TRBV4-2 and TRBJ2-7, with TRBD2 matching 9 bases. Germline V gives CDR1 LGHNA, CDR2 YNFKEQ. V was clipped by 2 bases and J by 2 bases; unmatched bases: 1. This CDR3 spans 14 amino acids.

CDR3 in DNA: TGTGCCATCAGATCCGGGGTAGCGGGAGGGTTCGAGCAGTACTTC. The encoded protein is CAIRSGVAGGFEQYF. The rearrangement joins TRBV10-3 to TRBJ2-5, with 11 positions matching TRBD2. Near its end, the DNA agrees better with TRBJ2-7, so the J call may be wrong. Germline values: CDR1 ENHRY, CDR2 SYGVKD. The CDR3 length is 15 residues.

The V call is TRBV5-5, the J call TRBJ1-1; no clear D gene. Trimming removed 1 base at V and 3 bases at J, with 7 bases between. The CDR3 contains 13 residues. Germline V gene data show CDR1 as SGHKS and CDR2 as YYEKEE (reference sequence). CDR3 sequence: CASSLSSDTEAFF. For the CDR3, the DNA is TGTGCCAGCAGCTTGTCGTCGGACACTGAAGCTTTCTTT.

The chain uses TRBV12-5 and TRBJ2-7; the D gene is possibly TRBD1 (6 bases). Germline lookup yields CDR1 LGHNT and CDR2 FRNRAP. This CDR3 is built from 13 residues. Trimming removed 0 bases from V and 7 bases from J, with 10 bases in between. The CDR3 nucleotides are TGTGCTAGTGGTTTGGTGGGGGCAGAGGAGCAGTACTTC. The encoded protein is CASGLVGAEEQYF.

CDR3 loop: CASSRDRQETQYF. CDR3 in DNA: TGTGCCAGCAGCCGGGACAGACAAGAGACCCAGTACTTC. The chain joins TRBV6-5 to TRBJ2-5; the match to TRBD1 covers 7 bases. Germline CDR1 reads MNHEY; CDR2 reads SVGAGI. This CDR3 contains 13 residues. V dropped 6 bases and J dropped 2; count of bases not matched to a gene: 3.

The chain uses TRBV12-3 or TRBV12-4 and TRBJ2-2; no clear D gene. Between the trimmed V and J ends, which lost 5 bases and 5 bases, there was a span of 9 bases. This CDR3 region has 13 residues. This CDR3 reads CASSLQATGELFF. As DNA, the CDR3 is TGTGCCAGCAGTCTCCAGGCTACCGGGGAGCTGTTTTTT.

V gene TRBV6-6 combines with J gene TRBJ2-1; D possibly corresponds to TRBD2 (6 bases). CDR1 is MNHNY and CDR2 is SVGAGI in the germline V gene (reference sequence). CDR3 length: 16 residues. The V end was cut by 10 bases, the J end by 4 bases, with 23 bases between. The CDR3, as DNA: TGTGCCACCGGGGGAAGGGGTGGGGCCGGGTACAATGAGCAGTTCTTC. Translation: CATGGRGGAGYNEQFF.

A single count supports this clone. The CDR3 DNA reads TGTGCCAGCAGCTCTCGATTACTAGCGGGAGGGGGGAATGAGCAGTTCTTC. Translation gives CASSSRLLAGGGNEQFF. V gene TRBV7-2 combines with J gene TRBJ2-1; 13 nucleotides match TRBD2. The CDR3 is 17 amino acids. Germline CDR1 SGHTA, CDR2 FQGNSA. V was clipped by 4 bases and J by 7 bases; unmatched bases: 10.

This clone was seen once. The V call is TRBV20-1, the J call TRBJ1-2, with 7 bases matching TRBD1. Looked up from germline, CDR1 is DFQATT and CDR2 is SNEGSKA (reference sequence). CDR3 length: 10 amino acids. V dropped 8 bases and J dropped 3; count of bases not matched to a gene: 0. CDR3 nucleotides: TGCAGTACAGGGGACTATGGCTACACCTTC. Its protein is CSTGDYGYTF.

On this clone itself: One junction end does not reproduce the germline sequence, and a read error may be involved. The chain employs TRBV7-9 and TRBJ1-1; D may be TRBD1 (5 bases). CDR1 SEHNR and CDR2 FQNEAQ come from the germline V gene (reference sequence). The CDR3 extends over 14 amino acids. CDR3 nucleotides: TGTGCCAGCAGCTTAGAAATGGGGGGAACTGAAGTTTTCTTT. Protein: CASSLEMGGTEVFF.

The chain couples TRBV25-1 to TRBJ2-3; 7 nucleotides agree with TRBD2. The CDR3 length is 15 residues. Per the germline V gene, CDR1 is MGHDK and CDR2 is SYGVNS. The J segment lost 3 bases and the V segment lost 3 bases, leaving 6 bases of the junction unmatched. Here the CDR3 DNA reads TGTGCCAGCAGTGATGCCCGTAGCGGGACAGATACGCAGTATTTT. Protein sequence: CASSDARSGTDTQYF.

The V gene is TRBV9, the J gene TRBJ2-7; TRBD2 aligns across 8 bases. The CDR3 contains 15 residues. The germline gives CDR1 SGDLS, CDR2 YYNGEE. J was trimmed by 3 bases and V by 0 bases; bases with no gene match: 5. The DNA of the CDR3 is TGTGCCAGCAGCGTAGACGGTAGCGGGAACTACGAGCAGTACTTC. Protein: CASSVDGSGNYEQYF.

J is TRBJ2-7 and V is TRBV7-9, with 10 nucleotides matching TRBD2. Losses at the gene ends were 4 bases for V and 2 bases for J; bases not matched to a gene: 8. The CDR3 loop spans 16 amino acids. In germline, CDR1 is SEHNR, CDR2 FQNEAQ (reference sequence). CDR3 in amino acids: CASSSLTSGTTYEQYF. The CDR3, as DNA: TGTGCCAGCAGCTCCCTTACTAGCGGGACGACCTACGAGCAGTACTTC.

This chain uses TRBV11-2 with TRBJ2-5, with 15 bases identical to TRBD2. Germline lookup yields CDR1 SGHAT and CDR2 FQNNGV. The ends lost 6 bases at V and 4 bases at J; junction bases unmatched: 0. The CDR3 sequence is 14 residues long. The CDR3 reads CASRGLAGGETQYF. In DNA form, the CDR3 reads TGTGCCAGCAGGGGACTAGCGGGAGGAGAGACCCAGTACTTC. The whole variable domain, filled in from reference TRBV11-2 and TRBJ2-5, reads EAGVAQSPRYKIIEKRQSVAFWCNPISGHATLYWYQQILGQGPKLLIQFQNNGVVDDSQLPKDRFSAERLKGVDSTLKIQPAKLEDSAVYLCASRGLAGGETQYFGPGTRLLVL.

The chain combines TRBV7-2 with TRBJ1-5; D ambiguous. CDR1 and CDR2 (germline): SGHTA, FQGNSA. V lost 5 bases to trimming and J lost 6 bases, with 14 bases between them. The CDR3 contains 14 residues. DNA of the CDR3: TGTGCCAGCAGCGCGGGTGTGGGGAGTCAGCCCCAGCATTTT. The encoded protein is CASSAGVGSQPQHF.

The chain has TRBV7-2 and TRBJ1-4, with 7 positions matching TRBD1. CDR3 length equals 14 residues. Trimming cost V 7 bases and J 8 bases; bases outside gene matches: 10. Per germline, CDR1 SGHTA and CDR2 FQGNSA. The chain's CDR3 is CASIGDRRKEKLFF. The CDR3 nucleotides read TGTGCCAGCATCGGGGACAGAAGGAAGGAAAAACTGTTTTTT. Supplemented by reference TRBV7-2 and TRBJ1-4, the full variable domain reads GAGVSQSPSNKVTEKGKDVELRCDPISGHTALYWYRQSLGQGLEFLIYFQGNSAPDKSGLPSDRFSAERTGGSVSTLTIQRTQQEDSAVYLCASIGDRRKEKLFFGSGTQLSVL.

This chain uses TRBV7-9 with TRBJ2-1; 10 bases map to TRBD2. Germline V gene sequence: CDR1 SEHNR, CDR2 FQNEAQ (reference sequence). The length of the CDR3 is 16 residues. J was trimmed by 5 bases and V by 5 bases; bases with no gene match: 9. This CDR3 reads CASSPLAGELNNEQFF. Here the CDR3 DNA reads TGTGCCAGCAGCCCCCTAGCGGGAGAGTTAAACAATGAGCAGTTCTTC. The whole variable domain, filled in from reference TRBV7-9 and TRBJ2-1, reads DTGVSQNPRHKITKRGQNVTFRCDPISEHNRLYWYRQTLGQGPEFLTYFQNEAQLEKSRLLSDRFSAERPKGSFSTLEIQRTEQGDSAMYLCASSPLAGELNNEQFFGPGTRLTVL.